The entry below describes one T cell receptor beta chain. The ends were cut back, 5 bases at V and 4 bases at J, with 14 bases in the middle. This CDR3 is 14 amino acids long. Germline CDR1 SGHTA, CDR2 FQGNSA. The data stem from a study of blood T cell repertoires in COVID-19. The protocol was immunoSEQ multiplex PCR, while the TCRdb copy is restricted to in-frame clones and leaves out a portion. Here the sample spans more than 450,000 clones, roughly 87% being singletons. This sequence originates from a woman aged 18-35 years who had recovered from COVID-19. The chain couples TRBV7-2 to TRBJ1-1; the D is unclear. Sequencing was performed on PBMCs or T cells enriched from blood (not recorded which). DNA for the CDR3: TGTGCCAGCAGCCTGGGCCCAGTGAGCACTGAAGCTTTCTTT. It codes for CASSLGPVSTEAFF.